This T cell receptor beta chain was recovered during a study of blood T cell repertoires in COVID-19. Overall study context: Specimens from acute and convalescent COVID-19 originated in the United States, Italy and Spain. T cells, B-cell-depleted T cells, or PBMCs provided the cDNA or gDNA that served as material.

As processed by the authors: Reference gene primers were amplified, and this amplification served to estimate nucleated cell counts. The method was immunoSEQ multiplex PCR; TCRdb's version includes in-frame clones alone and lacks a portion of them. That table supplies the V and J calls and clone size; D and trimming were determined from the DNA. The sample includes about 75,000 clones, roughly 87% seen only once; the top ten take around 5.8%. This CDR3 has 14 amino acids. Deletions cut 5 bases from V and 3 bases from J, with 14 bases between. Germline CDR1 is MDHEN and CDR2 is SYDVKM. The source is a woman aged 45-65 years with acute or convalescent COVID-19. V gene TRBV28 combines with J gene TRBJ2-7; unclear D gene. Specimen: peripheral blood. Here the CDR3 reads CASSQTENYYEQYF. In DNA form, the CDR3 reads TGTGCCAGCAGTCAAACAGAGAATTACTACGAGCAGTACTTC.